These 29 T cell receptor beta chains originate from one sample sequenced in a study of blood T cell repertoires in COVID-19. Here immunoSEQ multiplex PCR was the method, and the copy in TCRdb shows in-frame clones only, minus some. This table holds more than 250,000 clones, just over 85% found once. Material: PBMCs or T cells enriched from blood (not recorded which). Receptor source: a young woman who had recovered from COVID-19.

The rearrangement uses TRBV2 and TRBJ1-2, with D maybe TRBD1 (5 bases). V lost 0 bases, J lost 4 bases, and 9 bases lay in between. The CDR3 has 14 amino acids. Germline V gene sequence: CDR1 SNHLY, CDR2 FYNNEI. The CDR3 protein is CASSEATDPYGYTF. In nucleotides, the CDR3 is TGTGCCAGCAGTGAAGCGACAGATCCCTATGGCTACACCTTC.

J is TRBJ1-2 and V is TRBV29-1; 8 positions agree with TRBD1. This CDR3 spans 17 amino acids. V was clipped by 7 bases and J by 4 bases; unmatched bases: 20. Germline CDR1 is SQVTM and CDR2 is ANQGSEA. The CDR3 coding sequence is TGCAGCGCCTCGGACAGGGAAGGCGCCAAGGTCGGCTATGGCTACACCTTC. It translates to CSASDREGAKVGYGYTF.

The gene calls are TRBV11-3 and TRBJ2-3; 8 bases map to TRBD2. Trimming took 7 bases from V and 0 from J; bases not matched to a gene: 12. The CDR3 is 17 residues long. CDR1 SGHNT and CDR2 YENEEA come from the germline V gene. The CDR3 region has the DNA TGTGCCAGCATCCGAAAGTCGGGGGGGGTGAGCACAGATACGCAGTATTTT. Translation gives CASIRKSGGVSTDTQYF.

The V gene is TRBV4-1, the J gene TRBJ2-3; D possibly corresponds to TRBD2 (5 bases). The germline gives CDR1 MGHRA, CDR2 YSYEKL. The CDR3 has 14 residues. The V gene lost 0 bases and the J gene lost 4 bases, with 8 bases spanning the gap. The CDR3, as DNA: TGCGCCAGCAGCCAAGATAGGAGGCCAGATACGCAGTATTTT. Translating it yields CASSQDRRPDTQYF.

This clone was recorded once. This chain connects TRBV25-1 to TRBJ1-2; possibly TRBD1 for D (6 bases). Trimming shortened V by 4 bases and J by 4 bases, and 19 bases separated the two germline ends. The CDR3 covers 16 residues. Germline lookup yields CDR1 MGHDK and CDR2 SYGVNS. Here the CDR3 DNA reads TGTGCCAGCAGTGGCCGGATGGACAGACCCTTCTATGGCTACACCTTC. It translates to CASSGRMDRPFYGYTF.

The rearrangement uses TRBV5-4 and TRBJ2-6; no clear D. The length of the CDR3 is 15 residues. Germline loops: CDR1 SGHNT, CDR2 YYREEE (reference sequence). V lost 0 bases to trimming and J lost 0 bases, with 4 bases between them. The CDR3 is CASSLGLSGANVLTF. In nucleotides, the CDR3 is TGTGCCAGCAGCTTGGGACTCTCTGGGGCCAACGTCCTGACTTTC. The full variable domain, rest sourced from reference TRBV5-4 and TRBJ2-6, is ETGVTQSPTHLIKTRGQQVTLRCSSQSGHNTVSWYQQALGQGPQFIFQYYREEENGRGNFPPRFSGLQFPNYSSELNVNALELDDSALYLCASSLGLSGANVLTFGAGSRLTVL.

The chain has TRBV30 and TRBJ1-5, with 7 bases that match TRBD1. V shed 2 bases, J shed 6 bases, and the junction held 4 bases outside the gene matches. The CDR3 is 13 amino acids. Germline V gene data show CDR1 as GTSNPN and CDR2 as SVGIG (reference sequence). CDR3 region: CAWSKGASQPQHF. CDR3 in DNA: TGTGCCTGGAGTAAGGGGGCTTCTCAGCCCCAGCATTTT.

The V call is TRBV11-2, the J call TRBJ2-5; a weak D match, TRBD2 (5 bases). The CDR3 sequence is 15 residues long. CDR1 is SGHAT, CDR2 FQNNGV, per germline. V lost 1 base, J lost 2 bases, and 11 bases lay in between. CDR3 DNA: TGTGCCAGCAGCTTAGGGTGGCGGACTCAAGAGACCCAGTACTTC. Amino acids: CASSLGWRTQETQYF. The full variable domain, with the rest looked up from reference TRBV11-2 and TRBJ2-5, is EAGVAQSPRYKIIEKRQSVAFWCNPISGHATLYWYQQILGQGPKLLIQFQNNGVVDDSQLPKDRFSAERLKGVDSTLKIQPAKLEDSAVYLCASSLGWRTQETQYFGPGTRLLVL.

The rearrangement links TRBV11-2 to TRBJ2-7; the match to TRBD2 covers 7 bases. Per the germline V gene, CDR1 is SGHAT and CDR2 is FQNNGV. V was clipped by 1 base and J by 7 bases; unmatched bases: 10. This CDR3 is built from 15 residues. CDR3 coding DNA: TGTGCCAGCAGCTTAGCCTGGGACTACCCGTGGGAGCAGTACTTC. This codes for CASSLAWDYPWEQYF.

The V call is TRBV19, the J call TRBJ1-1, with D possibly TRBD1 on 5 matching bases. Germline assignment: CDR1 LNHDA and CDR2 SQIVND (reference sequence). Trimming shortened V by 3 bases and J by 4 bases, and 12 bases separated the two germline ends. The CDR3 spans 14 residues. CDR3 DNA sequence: TGTGCCAGTAGTATTGCGGGGGGGACCACTGAAGCTTTCTTT. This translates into CASSIAGGTTEAFF.

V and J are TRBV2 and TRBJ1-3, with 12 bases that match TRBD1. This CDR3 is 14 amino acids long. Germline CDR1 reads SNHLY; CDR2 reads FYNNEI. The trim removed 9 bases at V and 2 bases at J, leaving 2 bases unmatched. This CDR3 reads CASGDRGPGNTIYF. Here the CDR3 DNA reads TGTGCCAGTGGGGACAGGGGGCCTGGAAACACCATATATTTT.

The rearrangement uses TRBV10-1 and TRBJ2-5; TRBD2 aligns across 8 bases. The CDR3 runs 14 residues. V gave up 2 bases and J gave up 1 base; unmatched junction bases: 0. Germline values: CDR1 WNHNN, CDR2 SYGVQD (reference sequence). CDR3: CASSERGGQETQYF. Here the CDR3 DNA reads TGCGCCAGCAGTGAGCGGGGGGGCCAAGAGACCCAGTACTTC.

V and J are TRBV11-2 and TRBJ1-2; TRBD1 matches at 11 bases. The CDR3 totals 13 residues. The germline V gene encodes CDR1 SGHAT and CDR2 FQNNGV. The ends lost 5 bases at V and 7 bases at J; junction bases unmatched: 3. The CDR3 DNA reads TGTGCCAGCAGCGAGGACAGGGGGCTTGGCTACACCTTC. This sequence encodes CASSEDRGLGYTF.

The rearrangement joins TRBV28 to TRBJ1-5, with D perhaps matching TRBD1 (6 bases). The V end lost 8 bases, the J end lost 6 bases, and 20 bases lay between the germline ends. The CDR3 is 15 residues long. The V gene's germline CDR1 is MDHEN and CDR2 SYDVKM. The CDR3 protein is CASGLSGTNIQPQHF. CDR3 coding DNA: TGTGCCAGCGGCCTCTCCGGGACAAACATTCAGCCCCAGCATTTT.

CDR3 loop: CASSITQGIVGEQFF. CDR3 bases: TGTGCCAGTAGTATAACACAGGGGATAGTGGGTGAGCAGTTCTTC. The chain joins TRBV19 to TRBJ2-1; TRBD1 agrees at 7 bases. The germline CDR1 and CDR2 sequences are LNHDA and SQIVND (reference sequence). CDR3 length: 15 residues. Trimming at V came to 2 bases and at J to 9 bases, leaving 10 bases not matched to a gene.

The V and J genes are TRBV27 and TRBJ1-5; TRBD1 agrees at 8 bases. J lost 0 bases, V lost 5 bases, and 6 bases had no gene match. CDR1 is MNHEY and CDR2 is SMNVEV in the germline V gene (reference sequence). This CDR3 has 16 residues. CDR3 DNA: TGTGCCAGCAGTCCCCAAACAGGGGGTAGCAATCAGCCCCAGCATTTT. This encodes CASSPQTGGSNQPQHF.

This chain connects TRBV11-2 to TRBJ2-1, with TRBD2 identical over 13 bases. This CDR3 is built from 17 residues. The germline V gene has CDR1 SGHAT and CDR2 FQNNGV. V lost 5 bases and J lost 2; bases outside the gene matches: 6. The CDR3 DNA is TGTGCCAGCAGCCCCGGACTAGCGGGAGATCCCTACAATGAGCAGTTCTTC. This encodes CASSPGLAGDPYNEQFF.

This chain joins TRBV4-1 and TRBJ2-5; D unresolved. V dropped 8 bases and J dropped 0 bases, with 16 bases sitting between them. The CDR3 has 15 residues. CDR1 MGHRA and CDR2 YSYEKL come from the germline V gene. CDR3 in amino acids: CASRSSPGYQETQYF. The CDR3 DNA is TGCGCCAGCCGAAGTAGCCCCGGGTACCAAGAGACCCAGTACTTC.

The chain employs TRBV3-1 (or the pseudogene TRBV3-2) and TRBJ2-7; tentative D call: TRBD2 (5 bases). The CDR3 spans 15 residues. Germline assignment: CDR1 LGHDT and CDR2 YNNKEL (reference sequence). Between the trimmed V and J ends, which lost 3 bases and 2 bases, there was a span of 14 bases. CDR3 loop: CASSHRWESTYEQYF. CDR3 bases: TGTGCCAGCAGCCACCGCTGGGAGTCGACCTACGAGCAGTACTTC.

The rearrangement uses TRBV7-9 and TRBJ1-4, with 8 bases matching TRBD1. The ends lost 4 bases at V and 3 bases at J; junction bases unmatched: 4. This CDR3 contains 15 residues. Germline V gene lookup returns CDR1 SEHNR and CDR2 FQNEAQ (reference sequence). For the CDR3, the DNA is TGTGCCAGCAGCTCGGGACAGGACTCTAATGAAAAACTGTTTTTT. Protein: CASSSGQDSNEKLFF.

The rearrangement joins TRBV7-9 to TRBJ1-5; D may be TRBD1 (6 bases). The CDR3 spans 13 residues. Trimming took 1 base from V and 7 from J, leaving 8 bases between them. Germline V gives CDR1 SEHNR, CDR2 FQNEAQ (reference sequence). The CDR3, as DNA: TGTGCCAGCAGCTTAGAGGGGGAACAGCCCCAGCATTTT. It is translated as CASSLEGEQPQHF.

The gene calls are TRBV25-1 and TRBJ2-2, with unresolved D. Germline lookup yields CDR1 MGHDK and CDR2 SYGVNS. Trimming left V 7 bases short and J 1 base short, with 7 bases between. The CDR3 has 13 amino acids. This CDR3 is CASNQVNTGELFF. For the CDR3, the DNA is TGTGCCAGCAATCAGGTGAACACCGGGGAGCTGTTTTTT.

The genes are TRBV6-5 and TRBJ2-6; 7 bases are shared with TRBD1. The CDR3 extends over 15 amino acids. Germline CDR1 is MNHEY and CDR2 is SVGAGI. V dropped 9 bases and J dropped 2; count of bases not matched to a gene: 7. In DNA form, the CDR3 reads TGTGCCAGTAGTAAGACAGGGCCTGGGGCCAACGTCCTGACTTTC. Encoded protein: CASSKTGPGANVLTF.

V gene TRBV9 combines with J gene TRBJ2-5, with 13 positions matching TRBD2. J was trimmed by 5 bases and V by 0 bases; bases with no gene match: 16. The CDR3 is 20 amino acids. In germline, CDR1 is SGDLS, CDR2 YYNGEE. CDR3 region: CASSVAGLAGTTFGGETQYF. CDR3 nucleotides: TGTGCCAGCAGCGTAGCGGGACTAGCGGGGACTACCTTTGGGGGGGAGACCCAGTACTTC. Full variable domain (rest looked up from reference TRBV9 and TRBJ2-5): DSGVTQTPKHLITATGQRVTLRCSPRSGDLSVYWYQQSLDQGLQFLIQYYNGEERAKGNILERFSAQQFPDLHSELNLSSLELGDSALYFCASSVAGLAGTTFGGETQYFGPGTRLLVL.

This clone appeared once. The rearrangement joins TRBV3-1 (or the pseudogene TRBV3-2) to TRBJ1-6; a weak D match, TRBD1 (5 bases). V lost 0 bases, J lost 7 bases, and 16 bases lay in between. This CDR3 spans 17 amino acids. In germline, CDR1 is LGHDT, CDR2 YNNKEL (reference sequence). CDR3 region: CASSQDLPQEGNSPLHF. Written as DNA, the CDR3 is TGTGCCAGCAGCCAAGATCTGCCACAGGAGGGGAATTCACCCCTCCACTTT.

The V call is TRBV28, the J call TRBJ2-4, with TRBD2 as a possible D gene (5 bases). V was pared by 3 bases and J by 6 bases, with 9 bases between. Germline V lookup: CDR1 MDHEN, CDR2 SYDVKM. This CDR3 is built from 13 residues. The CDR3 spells CASSLSGLNIQYF. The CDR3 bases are TGTGCCAGCAGTTTGTCGGGATTAAACATTCAGTACTTC.

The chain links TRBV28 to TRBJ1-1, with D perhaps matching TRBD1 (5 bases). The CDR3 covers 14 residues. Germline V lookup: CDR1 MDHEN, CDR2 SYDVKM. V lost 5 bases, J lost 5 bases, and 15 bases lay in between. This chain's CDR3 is CASSPIWGPTEAFF. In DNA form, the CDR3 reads TGTGCCAGCAGTCCGATTTGGGGCCCGACTGAAGCTTTCTTT.

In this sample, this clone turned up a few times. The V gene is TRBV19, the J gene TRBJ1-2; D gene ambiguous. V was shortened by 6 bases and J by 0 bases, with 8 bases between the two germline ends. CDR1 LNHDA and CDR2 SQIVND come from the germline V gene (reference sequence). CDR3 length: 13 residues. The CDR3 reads CASRPRANYGYTF. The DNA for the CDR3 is TGTGCCAGTAGACCGCGAGCTAACTATGGCTACACCTTC.

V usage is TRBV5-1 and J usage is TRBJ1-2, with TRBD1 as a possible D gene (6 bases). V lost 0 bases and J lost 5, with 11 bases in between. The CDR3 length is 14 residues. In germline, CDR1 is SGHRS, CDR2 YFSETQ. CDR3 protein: CASSLAPGAYGYTF. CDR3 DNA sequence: TGCGCCAGCAGCTTGGCCCCAGGGGCTTATGGCTACACCTTC.